The T cell receptor (beta chain) described here comes from a study of cytomegalovirus exposure and HLA in healthy donors. General observations from the study: Cytomegalovirus association was listed for 150 or so TCR beta chains. First-cohort TCR clusters tended to co-occur in the approximately 110 validation repertoires, a later analysis found.

Details on this clone: Its cognate antigen is unknown.

Germline V gene sequence: CDR1 MNHNY, CDR2 SVGAGI (reference sequence). V dropped 6 bases and J dropped 4 bases, with 16 bases sitting between them. This CDR3 contains 15 residues. The study drew the donors from its roughly 120-subject validation cohort, separate from the roughly 700-subject first cohort. Profiled with immunoSEQ multiplex PCR; TCRdb holds only in-frame clones, not every one. In the table there are approximately 90,000 clones, about 96% of which are singletons. This clonotype was sampled from a man aged 18 to 35 in good health and CMV-seronegative. Specimen: PBMCs. This chain connects TRBV6-6 to TRBJ2-1; tentative D call: TRBD2 (5 bases). The CDR3 coding sequence is TGTGCCAGCAGCAGTTGGACGGGGTCGTACAATGAGCAGTTCTTC. Its protein is CASSSWTGSYNEQFF.